Described below is a single T cell receptor beta chain sequence and its context. Its antigen is still unknown. This CDR3 has 14 amino acids. The V end was cut by 5 bases, the J end by 1 base, with 8 bases between. The germline V gene has CDR1 MNHEY and CDR2 SMNVEV (reference sequence). This specimen belongs to a study of cytomegalovirus exposure and HLA in healthy donors. Study-wide results and limits: The tendency of first-cohort TCR clusters to co-occur in the approximately 110 validation repertoires was identified by a subsequent analysis.

Clones were sequenced by immunoSEQ multiplex PCR, and TCRdb holds only the in-frame ones, with some missing. The sample gives about 140,000 clones, approximately 84% of which show up once; over 1.1% is in the top ten. This receptor was identified in a woman aged 30 to 39 in good health and CMV-seronegative. This sequence joins TRBV27 and TRBJ2-2; D perhaps matches TRBD1 (6 bases). Sequencing input: PBMCs. CDR3 sequence (DNA): TGTGCCAGCAGTCGACAGGTGAACACCGGGGAGCTGTTTTTT. Translation: CASSRQVNTGELFF.